A selection of T cell receptor beta chains follows, all from one sample in a study of blood T cell repertoires in COVID-19. Repertoires were generated with immunoSEQ multiplex PCR, while TCRdb's copy carries only in-frame clones and drops some. The sample records hundreds of thousands of clones, around 88% being singletons. Specimen: PBMCs or T cells enriched from blood (not recorded which). The origin of the receptors is a woman aged 40 to 50 who had recovered from COVID-19. Each CDR3 is given with its conserved first and last residue. Each record gives: D gene, J gene, V gene, CDR3 protein. A D gene is named only where the DNA matches it firmly.

D gene: NA; J gene: TRBJ2-7; V gene: TRBV7-9; CDR3 protein: CASSSTWEQYF
D gene: NA; J gene: TRBJ1-1; V gene: TRBV4-2; CDR3 protein: CASSQGMRGSEAFF
D gene: NA; J gene: TRBJ2-1; V gene: TRBV7-9; CDR3 protein: CASSRTPSYNEQFF
D gene: TRBD2; J gene: TRBJ2-7; V gene: TRBV6-1; CDR3 protein: CASSELAGGPYEQYF
D gene: NA; J gene: TRBJ1-1; V gene: TRBV11-2; CDR3 protein: CASSFSPTISAFF
D gene: NA; J gene: TRBJ2-2; V gene: TRBV7-2; CDR3 protein: CASSLSGTPNTGELFF
D gene: NA; J gene: TRBJ2-7; V gene: TRBV2; CDR3 protein: CASRPRGAGPYEQYF
D gene: NA; J gene: TRBJ1-1; V gene: TRBV6-6; CDR3 protein: CASSYSYQGPEAFF
D gene: TRBD2; J gene: TRBJ2-1; V gene: TRBV11-3; CDR3 protein: CASSASGSVHEQFF
D gene: NA; J gene: TRBJ2-3; V gene: TRBV18; CDR3 protein: CASSPPGGPWSTDTQYF
D gene: NA; J gene: TRBJ1-2; V gene: TRBV19; CDR3 protein: CASRGDSYGYTF
D gene: NA; J gene: TRBJ1-1; V gene: TRBV5-1; CDR3 protein: CASSLQTTNTEAFF
D gene: NA; J gene: TRBJ1-6; V gene: TRBV30; CDR3 protein: CAWSVRGNSPLHF
D gene: NA; J gene: TRBJ2-1; V gene: TRBV11-3; CDR3 protein: CASSPARGTMRQFF
D gene: TRBD1; J gene: TRBJ1-2; V gene: TRBV7-2; CDR3 protein: CASSLVLTGTAYGYTF
D gene: TRBD2; J gene: TRBJ2-1; V gene: TRBV7-3; CDR3 protein: CASSFSAGGSEQFF
D gene: TRBD1; J gene: TRBJ2-1; V gene: TRBV2; CDR3 protein: CASRPHPGGNEQFF
D gene: NA; J gene: TRBJ2-5; V gene: TRBV27; CDR3 protein: CASSFQQRETQYF
D gene: NA; J gene: TRBJ2-7; V gene: TRBV14; CDR3 protein: CASSRYRDYEQYF
D gene: NA; J gene: TRBJ1-5; V gene: TRBV2; CDR3 protein: CASSGPRHLNQPQHF
D gene: NA; J gene: TRBJ2-3; V gene: TRBV4-3; CDR3 protein: CASSQDLAKTQYF
D gene: NA; J gene: TRBJ1-2; V gene: TRBV2; CDR3 protein: CASRAGLARGYTF
D gene: TRBD1; J gene: TRBJ2-7; V gene: TRBV7-2; CDR3 protein: CASSAGQGGYEQYF
D gene: TRBD2; J gene: TRBJ2-1; V gene: TRBV27; CDR3 protein: CASSPTSGLLHEQFF
D gene: NA; J gene: TRBJ2-5; V gene: TRBV7-2; CDR3 protein: CASSTGTTKETQYF
D gene: NA; J gene: TRBJ1-4; V gene: TRBV28; CDR3 protein: CASSSQGHEKLFF
D gene: NA; J gene: TRBJ1-1; V gene: TRBV20-1; CDR3 protein: CRAEGNTEAFF
D gene: TRBD1; J gene: TRBJ1-6; V gene: TRBV28; CDR3 protein: CASSLETGNSPLHF
D gene: TRBD1; J gene: TRBJ1-4; V gene: TRBV30; CDR3 protein: CAWRGTGTANEKLFF
D gene: TRBD1; J gene: TRBJ1-5; V gene: TRBV7-8; CDR3 protein: CASSPDRYSNQPQHF
D gene: NA; J gene: TRBJ2-7; V gene: TRBV3-1/TRBV3-2; CDR3 protein: CASSQNPRDLGEQYF
D gene: TRBD1; J gene: TRBJ1-1; V gene: TRBV5-1; CDR3 protein: CASSLIRQGEEAFF
D gene: NA; J gene: TRBJ2-7; V gene: TRBV28; CDR3 protein: CASRIGVQGGEQYF
D gene: NA; J gene: TRBJ2-1; V gene: TRBV9; CDR3 protein: CASGREDEQFF
D gene: NA; J gene: TRBJ1-3; V gene: TRBV19; CDR3 protein: CASSVDSPLGNTIYF
D gene: TRBD1; J gene: TRBJ1-1; V gene: TRBV10-3; CDR3 protein: CAISDKAQTGAVNTEAFF
D gene: TRBD2; J gene: TRBJ2-3; V gene: TRBV7-3; CDR3 protein: CASSPGLGLDTQYF
D gene: NA; J gene: TRBJ1-4; V gene: TRBV7-9; CDR3 protein: CASSLSGEREKLFF
D gene: TRBD1; J gene: TRBJ1-3; V gene: TRBV27; CDR3 protein: CASSKQGTGNTIYF
D gene: NA; J gene: TRBJ1-2; V gene: TRBV19; CDR3 protein: CASTPTGGLNYGYTF
D gene: NA; J gene: TRBJ2-1; V gene: TRBV15; CDR3 protein: CATRGSLPYNEQFF
D gene: TRBD1; J gene: TRBJ1-5; V gene: TRBV2; CDR3 protein: CASSTGTGEQPQHF
D gene: NA; J gene: TRBJ1-3; V gene: TRBV18; CDR3 protein: CASSPPTGGKHTIYF
D gene: TRBD2; J gene: TRBJ2-7; V gene: TRBV20-1; CDR3 protein: CSANEGGLAYEQYF
D gene: NA; J gene: TRBJ1-2; V gene: TRBV28; CDR3 protein: CASSERSRGYTF
D gene: NA; J gene: TRBJ2-5; V gene: TRBV28; CDR3 protein: CASKGGGKSQETQYF
D gene: NA; J gene: TRBJ2-1; V gene: TRBV28; CDR3 protein: CASSSRGNEQFF
D gene: NA; J gene: TRBJ2-1; V gene: TRBV28; CDR3 protein: CASTPRGTLEIPRFSYNEQFF
D gene: TRBD1; J gene: TRBJ2-1; V gene: TRBV5-6; CDR3 protein: CASSLLSGGPYNEQFF
D gene: NA; J gene: TRBJ2-1; V gene: TRBV27; CDR3 protein: CASRPGWVGDSYNEQFF
D gene: NA; J gene: TRBJ2-7; V gene: TRBV28; CDR3 protein: CASSRPGSYEQYF
D gene: TRBD2; J gene: TRBJ2-3; V gene: TRBV7-2; CDR3 protein: CASRPTSGISTDTQYF
D gene: TRBD2; J gene: TRBJ2-2; V gene: TRBV27; CDR3 protein: CASSFWRGANTGELFF
D gene: TRBD1; J gene: TRBJ2-7; V gene: TRBV5-1; CDR3 protein: CASSLRDSQITGEQYF